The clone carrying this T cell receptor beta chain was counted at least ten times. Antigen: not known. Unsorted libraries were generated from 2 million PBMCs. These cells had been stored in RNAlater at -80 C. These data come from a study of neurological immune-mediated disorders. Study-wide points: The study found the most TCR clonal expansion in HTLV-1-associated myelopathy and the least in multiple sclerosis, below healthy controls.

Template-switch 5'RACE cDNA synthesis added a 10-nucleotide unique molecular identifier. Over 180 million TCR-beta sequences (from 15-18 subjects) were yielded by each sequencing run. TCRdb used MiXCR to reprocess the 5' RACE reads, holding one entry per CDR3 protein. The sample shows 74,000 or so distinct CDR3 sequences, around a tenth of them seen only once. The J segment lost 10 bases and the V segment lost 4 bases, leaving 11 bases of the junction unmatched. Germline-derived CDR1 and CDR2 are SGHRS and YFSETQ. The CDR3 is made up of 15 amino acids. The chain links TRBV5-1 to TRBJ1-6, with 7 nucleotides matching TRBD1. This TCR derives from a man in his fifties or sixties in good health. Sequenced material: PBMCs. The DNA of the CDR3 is TGCGCCAGCAGCGACCGACAGGGAGTTGGGTCACCCCTCCACTTT. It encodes CASSDRQGVGSPLHF.